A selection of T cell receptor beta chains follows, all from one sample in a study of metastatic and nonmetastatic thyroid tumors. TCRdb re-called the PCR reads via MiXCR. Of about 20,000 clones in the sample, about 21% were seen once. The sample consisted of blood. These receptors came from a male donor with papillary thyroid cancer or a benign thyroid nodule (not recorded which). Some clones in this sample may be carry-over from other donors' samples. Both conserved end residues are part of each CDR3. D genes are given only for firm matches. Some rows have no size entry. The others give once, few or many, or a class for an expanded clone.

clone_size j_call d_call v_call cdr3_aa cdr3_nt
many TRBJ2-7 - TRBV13 CASSHRTVRLGREQYF TGTGCCAGCAGCCATCGTACGGTTAGACTGGGGCGCGAGCAGTACTTC
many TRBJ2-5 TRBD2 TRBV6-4 CASSDSTSGQETQYF TGTGCCAGCAGTGACTCGACTAGCGGCCAAGAGACCCAGTACTTC
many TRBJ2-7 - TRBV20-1 CSAPTPGTYEQYF TGCAGTGCTCCCACCCCGGGGACCTACGAGCAGTACTTC
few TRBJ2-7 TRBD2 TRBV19 CASAPGLGYEQYF TGTGCCAGTGCGCCGGGACTAGGTTACGAGCAGTACTTC
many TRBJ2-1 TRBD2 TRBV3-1 CASSQEVLAGSYNEQFF TGTGCCAGCAGCCAAGAAGTCCTAGCGGGATCTTACAATGAGCAGTTCTTC
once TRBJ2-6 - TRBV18 CASSRGSSGANVLTF TGTGCCAGCTCACGAGGCAGCTCTGGGGCCAACGTCCTGACTTTC
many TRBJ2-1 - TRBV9 CASSVNGGSYNEQFF TGTGCCAGCAGCGTTAATGGGGGCAGCTACAATGAGCAGTTCTTC
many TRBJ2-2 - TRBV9 CASSVSRGELFF TGTGCCAGCAGCGTCAGCAGGGGGGAGCTGTTTTTT
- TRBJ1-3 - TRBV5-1 CASSLGGFRNTIYF TGCGCCAGCAGCTTGGGAGGGTTTAGAAACACCATATATTTT
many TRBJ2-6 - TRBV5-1 CASSFGGSGANVLTF TGCGCCAGCAGCTTCGGGGGCTCTGGGGCCAACGTCCTGACTTTC
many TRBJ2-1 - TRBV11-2 CASSLETVNNEQFF TGTGCCAGCAGCTTAGAGACGGTTAATAATGAGCAGTTCTTC
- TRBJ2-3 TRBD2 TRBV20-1 CSARLPVLAGDGTDTQYF TGCAGTGCTAGACTACCCGTACTAGCGGGAGATGGAACAGATACGCAGTATTTT
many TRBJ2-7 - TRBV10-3 CAIRKGTAASSYEQYF TGTGCCATCAGAAAGGGCACAGCGGCTAGCTCCTACGAGCAGTACTTC
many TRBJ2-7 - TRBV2 CASTPAYEQYF TGTGCCAGCACCCCTGCCTACGAGCAGTACTTC